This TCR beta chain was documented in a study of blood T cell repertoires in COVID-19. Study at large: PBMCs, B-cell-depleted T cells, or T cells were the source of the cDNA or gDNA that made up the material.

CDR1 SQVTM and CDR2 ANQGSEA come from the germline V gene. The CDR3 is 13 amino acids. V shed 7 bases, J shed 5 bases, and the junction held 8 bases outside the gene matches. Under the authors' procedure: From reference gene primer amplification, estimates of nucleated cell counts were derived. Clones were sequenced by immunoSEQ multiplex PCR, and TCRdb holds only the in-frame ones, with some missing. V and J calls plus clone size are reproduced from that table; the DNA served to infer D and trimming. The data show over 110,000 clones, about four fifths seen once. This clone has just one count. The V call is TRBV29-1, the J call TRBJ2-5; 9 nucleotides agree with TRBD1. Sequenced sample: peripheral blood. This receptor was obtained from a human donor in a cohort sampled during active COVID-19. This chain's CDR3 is CSGKQGARETQYF. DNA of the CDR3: TGCAGCGGGAAACAGGGGGCTAGGGAGACCCAGTACTTC. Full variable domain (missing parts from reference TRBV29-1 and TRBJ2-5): SAVISQKPSRDICQRGTSLTIQCQVDSQVTMMFWYRQQPGQSLTLIATANQGSEATYESGFVIDKFPISRPNLTFSTLTVSNMSPEDSSIYLCSGKQGARETQYFGPGTRLLVL.